One sample yielded the 10 T cell receptor beta chains listed below, sequenced in a study of cytomegalovirus exposure and HLA in healthy donors. PCR employed 60 Vbeta and 13 Jbeta primers. Method: immunoSEQ multiplex PCR; TCRdb's copy keeps in-frame clones and lacks some. Here the sample spans about 99,000 clones, roughly 80% being singletons. The sequencing input was PBMCs. The receptors stem from a man aged 50-60 years in good health and CMV-seropositive.

The V gene is TRBV10-2, the J gene TRBJ2-1, with TRBD2 matching over 9 bases. Trimming at V came to 1 base and at J to 4 bases, leaving 8 bases not matched to a gene. CDR1 and CDR2 from the germline V gene are WSHSY and SAAADI. The CDR3 length is 17 residues. CDR3 region: CASSEFPSGKVYNEQFF. The CDR3 bases are TGCGCCAGCAGTGAGTTTCCTAGCGGGAAAGTTTACAATGAGCAGTTCTTC.

The V call is TRBV10-1, the J call TRBJ2-1; D is perhaps TRBD2 (6 bases). V was trimmed by 7 bases and J by 2 bases, leaving 15 bases between them. Germline loops: CDR1 WNHNN, CDR2 SYGVQD (reference sequence). CDR3 length: 15 residues. The CDR3 reads CASTGGRVTYNEQFF. The CDR3 coding sequence is TGCGCCAGCACCGGGGGACGGGTTACCTACAATGAGCAGTTCTTC.

Regarding this clone: The identical CDR3 is also encoded by other nucleotide sequences in the sample. This sequence joins TRBV9 and TRBJ2-3; D not certain. Looked up from germline, CDR1 is SGDLS and CDR2 is YYNGEE. There are 15 residues in the CDR3. V shed 0 bases and J shed 1 base, with 9 bases lying between them. The CDR3 DNA reads as TGTGCCAGCAGCGTAGGAGGCGGCGGCACAGATACGCAGTATTTT. Residues: CASSVGGGGTDTQYF.

The rearrangement links TRBV7-2 to TRBJ2-7, with a tentative D call TRBD1 (7 bases). This CDR3 has 15 residues. The ends were cut back, 2 bases at V and 3 bases at J, with 14 bases in the middle. Per the germline V gene, CDR1 is SGHTA and CDR2 is FQGNSA. In nucleotides, the CDR3 is TGTGCCAGCAGCTTATTACAGGGGACTGTCTACGAGCAGTACTTC. The encoded protein is CASSLLQGTVYEQYF. Based on the CDR3 plus reference TRBV7-2 and TRBJ2-7, the full variable domain is GAGVSQSPSNKVTEKGKDVELRCDPISGHTALYWYRQSLGQGLEFLIYFQGNSAPDKSGLPSDRFSAERTGGSVSTLTIQRTQQEDSAVYLCASSLLQGTVYEQYFGPGTRLTVT.

This clone appeared a few times. The chain carries TRBV5-1 and TRBJ2-7, with D perhaps matching TRBD1 (5 bases). Trimming removed 4 bases from V and 2 bases from J, with 13 bases in between. The CDR3 runs to 14 residues. The germline CDR1 and CDR2 sequences are SGHRS and YFSETQ. The CDR3 DNA follows: TGCGCCAGCAGCGAGCTCGGACACACCTACGAGCAGTACTTC. It codes for CASSELGHTYEQYF.

The chain combines TRBV6-4 with TRBJ2-1; 8 bases line up with TRBD2. Per the germline V gene, CDR1 is MRHNA and CDR2 is SNTAGT. CDR3 length: 15 residues. J lost 5 bases, V lost 6 bases, and 9 bases had no gene match. CDR3 protein: CASSQLAEANNEQFF. DNA of the CDR3: TGTGCCAGCAGCCAACTAGCGGAGGCAAACAATGAGCAGTTCTTC.

The chain links TRBV19 to TRBJ2-3; TRBD2 is a possible D gene (6 bases). The germline V and J ends were trimmed by 4 bases and 10 bases, with 18 bases remaining between them. The germline V gene has CDR1 LNHDA and CDR2 SQIVND (reference sequence). The CDR3 loop spans 14 amino acids. CDR3 nucleotide sequence: TGTGCCAGTAGTAACTCAGGGACTGTCTTTTCGCAGTATTTT. This gives the protein CASSNSGTVFSQYF.

The chain combines TRBV6-1 with TRBJ1-2, with 9 nucleotides matching TRBD1. There are 16 residues in the CDR3. V lost 4 bases, J lost 3 bases, and 9 bases stayed unmatched. Germline V CDR1 and CDR2: MNHNS, SASEGT. The CDR3 protein is CASSGAGQGGDYGYTF. CDR3 nucleotide sequence: TGTGCCAGCAGTGGAGCGGGACAGGGAGGGGACTATGGCTACACCTTC.

This clone was detected a few times. The chain uses TRBV9 and TRBJ2-2; D is undetermined. The length of the CDR3 is 12 residues. Germline CDR1 and CDR2: SGDLS and YYNGEE. V gave up 0 bases and J gave up 7 bases, with 4 bases separating them. The CDR3 here is CASSVGSGELFF. CDR3 bases: TGTGCCAGCAGCGTAGGGAGCGGGGAGCTGTTTTTT.

This rearrangement joins TRBV19 to TRBJ2-5, with 9 bases that match TRBD2. J gave up 7 bases and V 3 bases, and 12 bases lay outside the gene matches. Germline V gene sequence: CDR1 LNHDA, CDR2 SQIVND (reference sequence). The CDR3 is 16 residues long. Here the CDR3 DNA reads TGTGCCAGTAGTATCCTAGCGGGAAGGCTAGGCGGGACCCAGTACTTC. Translating it yields CASSILAGRLGGTQYF. Looking up the rest from reference TRBV19 and TRBJ2-5 gives the full variable domain: DGGITQSPKYLFRKEGQNVTLSCEQNLNHDAMYWYRQDPGQGLRLIYYSQIVNDFQKGDIAEGYSVSREKKESFPLTVTSAQKNPTAFYLCASSILAGRLGGTQYFGPGTRLLVL.